The clone carrying this TCR beta chain has ten or more counts. Antigen specificity is unknown. Read sequence stops 3 residues before the CDR3 end, and the germline J gene provides the missing end. The data derive from a study of T cell clonality in common variable immunodeficiency. Study-wide results and caveats: The cause of increased CVID clonality remains unclear without subpopulation sequencing. CVID subjects showed higher TCRbeta clonality than healthy controls. Common variable immunodeficiency TCR beta sequences reportedly had fewer deletions and N-nucleotide insertions.

V lost 5 bases, J lost 6 bases, and 11 bases lay in between. The CDR3 totals 12 residues. Germline V gene sequence: CDR1 SGHAT, CDR2 FQNNGV. The table came from immunoSEQ multiplex PCR; TCRdb's copy has only in-frame clones and leaves some out. Altogether about 42,000 clones were found in the sample, and no singletons occur. The sequenced sample was peripheral blood mononuclear cells. This sequence originates from a human donor with common variable immunodeficiency. This chain uses TRBV11-2 with TRBJ2-7; D not resolved. The CDR3 loop is CASSRQTTEQYF. The DNA read from the CDR3 is TGTGCCAGCAGCCGTCAAACAACCGAG.